The clone carrying this T cell receptor beta chain was seen just once. The sample comes from a study of blood T cell repertoires in COVID-19. About the study: COVID-19 samples, acute and convalescent, were from the United States, Italy and Spain. Sample material is recorded as cDNA or gDNA derived from T cells, B-cell-depleted T cells, or PBMCs.

While infection was still active, Seattle patients were enrolled and then followed longitudinally. Profiling relied on immunoSEQ multiplex PCR, and the TCRdb table lists in-frame clones only, not all of them. The sample includes approximately 80,000 clones, around 85% of them seen just once. This CDR3 is built from 16 residues. From germline, CDR1 is SQVTM and CDR2 ANQGSEA. V was clipped by 5 bases and J by 4 bases; unmatched bases: 10. The gene calls are TRBV29-1 and TRBJ2-2; TRBD2 matches at 10 bases. The TCR was taken from a woman aged 80 or over with COVID-19, enrolled during active disease. The sample was peripheral blood. The CDR3, as DNA: TGCAGCGTTCCTGATAGCGGGGGGCCGGGCACCGGGGAGCTGTTTTTT. It translates to CSVPDSGGPGTGELFF.